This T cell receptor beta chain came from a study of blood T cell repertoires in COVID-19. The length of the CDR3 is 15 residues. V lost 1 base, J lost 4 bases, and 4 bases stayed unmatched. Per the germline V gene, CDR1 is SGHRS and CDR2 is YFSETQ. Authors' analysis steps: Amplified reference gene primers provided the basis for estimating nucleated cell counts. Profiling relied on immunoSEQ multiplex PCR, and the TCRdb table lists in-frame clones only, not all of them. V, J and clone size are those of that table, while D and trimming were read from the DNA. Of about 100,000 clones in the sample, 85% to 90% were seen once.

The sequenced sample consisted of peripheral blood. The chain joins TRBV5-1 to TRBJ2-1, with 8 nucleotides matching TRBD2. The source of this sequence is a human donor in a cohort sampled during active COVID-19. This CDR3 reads CASSLNSGDYNEQFF. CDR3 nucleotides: TGCGCCAGCAGCTTGAATAGCGGGGATTACAATGAGCAGTTCTTC.